These T cell receptor beta chains were read from a single sample in a study of cytomegalovirus exposure and HLA in healthy donors. Profiling relied on immunoSEQ multiplex PCR, and the TCRdb table lists in-frame clones only, not all of them. The sample contains about 110,000 clones, roughly 71% of which appear only once. Material: PBMCs. These receptors all stem from a man between 18 and 35 years old in good health and CMV-seropositive. Both conserved end residues are trimmed from each CDR3. Each record gives: J gene, V gene, CDR3 protein.

j_call: TRBJ2-1; v_call: TRBV5-1; cdr3_aa: ASSELAGGTNEQF
j_call: TRBJ2-5; v_call: TRBV5-4; cdr3_aa: ASSHTQGAYETQY
j_call: TRBJ1-3; v_call: TRBV27; cdr3_aa: ASSLFSGSGNTIY
j_call: TRBJ1-1; v_call: TRBV7-9; cdr3_aa: ASSRDSNTEAF
j_call: TRBJ1-4; v_call: TRBV13; cdr3_aa: ASSLKGKLF
j_call: TRBJ2-2; v_call: TRBV13; cdr3_aa: ASSFQIGQGAGSPKHSTGELF
j_call: TRBJ2-5; v_call: TRBV30; cdr3_aa: AWSWDFREAQY
j_call: TRBJ1-1; v_call: TRBV19; cdr3_aa: ASTRDSDMNTEAF
j_call: TRBJ2-3; v_call: TRBV19; cdr3_aa: ASSIDGGSRGRLDTQY
j_call: TRBJ2-7; v_call: TRBV7-9; cdr3_aa: ASSLGSQLSYEQY
j_call: TRBJ2-3; v_call: TRBV27; cdr3_aa: ASSPSTDTQY
j_call: TRBJ2-2; v_call: TRBV6-1; cdr3_aa: ASSVETGTGELF
j_call: TRBJ2-1; v_call: TRBV4-1; cdr3_aa: ASSQDGNEQF
j_call: TRBJ2-3; v_call: TRBV10-2; cdr3_aa: ASSAGGATDTQY
j_call: TRBJ2-7; v_call: TRBV27; cdr3_aa: ASRFSSYSYEQY
j_call: TRBJ1-4; v_call: TRBV28; cdr3_aa: ASSPGQGGSLF
j_call: TRBJ2-7; v_call: TRBV18; cdr3_aa: ASSPLSGPGYEQY
j_call: TRBJ1-4; v_call: TRBV30; cdr3_aa: AWSVQGPWDEKLF
j_call: TRBJ1-6; v_call: TRBV18; cdr3_aa: ASRRGDYNSPLH
j_call: TRBJ1-5; v_call: TRBV28; cdr3_aa: ASQGEMGQPQH
j_call: TRBJ1-1; v_call: TRBV11-2; cdr3_aa: ASSTQNLNTEAF
j_call: TRBJ2-4; v_call: TRBV6-1; cdr3_aa: ASSEAGADKNIQY
j_call: TRBJ1-2; v_call: TRBV5-1; cdr3_aa: ASSPTGIGSSNYGYT
j_call: TRBJ1-1; v_call: TRBV7-9; cdr3_aa: ASSPGGLNTEAF
j_call: TRBJ2-1; v_call: TRBV5-6; cdr3_aa: ASSLLLGQVNNEQF
j_call: TRBJ1-1; v_call: TRBV6-5; cdr3_aa: ASSYSLGAMNTEAF
j_call: TRBJ2-4; v_call: TRBV4-2; cdr3_aa: ASSQPSTSGRNIQY
j_call: TRBJ2-7; v_call: TRBV5-6; cdr3_aa: ASSYGTGGEQY
j_call: TRBJ1-1; v_call: TRBV28; cdr3_aa: ASSPVNTEAF
j_call: TRBJ2-3; v_call: TRBV6-6; cdr3_aa: ASRDSGGSTDTQY
j_call: TRBJ2-5; v_call: TRBV4-2; cdr3_aa: ASSQVTSGGPYQETQY
j_call: TRBJ1-2; v_call: TRBV5-1; cdr3_aa: ASSTGQDYGYT
j_call: TRBJ2-2; v_call: TRBV7-9; cdr3_aa: ASSSFVAGKNTGELF
j_call: TRBJ1-1; v_call: TRBV10-1; cdr3_aa: ANIQTRGRMYGTEAF
j_call: TRBJ1-6; v_call: TRBV28; cdr3_aa: ASSLRIPGEYNSPLH
j_call: TRBJ2-6; v_call: TRBV2; cdr3_aa: ASSVRYSGANVLT
j_call: TRBJ1-1; v_call: TRBV30; cdr3_aa: AWSANRDTEAF
j_call: TRBJ1-1; v_call: TRBV10-3; cdr3_aa: AISEGQNTEAF
j_call: TRBJ2-5; v_call: TRBV5-1; cdr3_aa: ASSPGGQETQY
j_call: TRBJ1-4; v_call: TRBV5-1; cdr3_aa: ASSFGGEKLF
j_call: TRBJ1-6; v_call: TRBV2; cdr3_aa: ASSVETPTGGANSPLH
j_call: TRBJ2-7; v_call: TRBV15; cdr3_aa: ATSRDPTGSYEQY
j_call: TRBJ2-1; v_call: TRBV5-1; cdr3_aa: ASSPRTSGGPILNEQF
j_call: TRBJ2-3; v_call: TRBV30; cdr3_aa: AWSHGTGSTDTQY
j_call: TRBJ2-3; v_call: TRBV7-9; cdr3_aa: SSSLREDTQY
j_call: TRBJ1-6; v_call: TRBV6-1; cdr3_aa: ASRGLSYNSPLH
j_call: TRBJ2-3; v_call: TRBV7-9; cdr3_aa: ASSLGRVGTDTQY
j_call: TRBJ1-1; v_call: TRBV28; cdr3_aa: ASSLDRGLECL
j_call: TRBJ1-1; v_call: TRBV11-2; cdr3_aa: ASRFGDSGAEAF
j_call: TRBJ1-4; v_call: TRBV28; cdr3_aa: ASSPLRSSGEKLF
j_call: TRBJ2-5; v_call: TRBV2; cdr3_aa: ASNLGSGLAGIEGETQY
j_call: TRBJ1-5; v_call: TRBV5-3; cdr3_aa: ARSLRGQSGPQH
j_call: TRBJ1-1; v_call: TRBV18; cdr3_aa: ASSPKGTGGVHTEAF
j_call: TRBJ1-4; v_call: TRBV2; cdr3_aa: ASTSSDEKLF